Listed below are T cell receptor beta chains from one sample, sequenced in a study of graft-versus-host responses after intestinal transplantation. Data came from immunoSEQ multiplex PCR; TCRdb stores just in-frame clones and leaves some out. The sample includes roughly 60,000 clones, about 93% of them seen just once. The specimen was PBMCs, collected almost 120 days after intestinal transplantation. The receptors originated from a human patient who received an intestinal transplant, so some T cells may come from the graft donor. Each CDR3 is given with its conserved first and last residue.

j_gene	v_gene	CDR3aa
TRBJ1-5	TRBV7-9	CASNFGDQPQHF
TRBJ1-6	TRBV6-5	CASSSRSPGPNSPLHF
TRBJ2-4	TRBV6-1	CASSEGRDGNIQYF
TRBJ1-4	TRBV11-1	CASSGGTREKLFF
TRBJ2-7	TRBV5-1	CASSRDTRSEQYF
TRBJ2-2	TRBV9	CASSVGDGPRSGELFF
TRBJ2-1	TRBV27	CASSTGDNEQFF
TRBJ2-3	TRBV13	CASSFLAGTDTQYF
TRBJ2-1	TRBV18	CASSPLLQFIEQFF
TRBJ2-3	TRBV9	CASSPLAGGLDTQYF
TRBJ2-7	TRBV7-9	CASSFPGYSYEQYF
TRBJ2-7	TRBV5-1	CASSLGTAPNYEQYF
TRBJ2-5	TRBV6-1	CASRGTGIETQYF
TRBJ2-1	TRBV29-1	CSVHSQDSYNEQFF
TRBJ2-7	TRBV19	CASSIAAGAYEQYF
TRBJ2-7	TRBV12-2	CASRYRQGVTYEQYF
TRBJ2-2	TRBV19	CASSIRGQTGELFF
TRBJ2-5	TRBV2	CASSEWQGLAEPRQYF
TRBJ1-6	TRBV18	CASSGGLNSPLHF
TRBJ2-7	TRBV19	CAAGQGMYEQYF
TRBJ1-5	TRBV19	CASSMRSGNAQPQHF
TRBJ1-1	TRBV28	CASSRIQLITEAFF
TRBJ1-1	TRBV19	CASSIGPWSQTEAFF
TRBJ1-2	TRBV6-5	CASRYTTGSSYGYTF
TRBJ2-2	TRBV7-7	CASSLEGFGELFF
TRBJ2-5	TRBV28	CASSPAGGGQETQYF
TRBJ2-5	TRBV7-2	CASSLTAGEAETQYF
TRBJ1-2	TRBV4-1	CASSLILGTGIDGYTF
TRBJ2-7	TRBV7-6	CASSLGDRASYEQYF
TRBJ1-2	TRBV5-4	CASRASSIGGYTF
TRBJ2-7	TRBV28	CASVPNWGRYEQYF
.	TRBV27	CASSQITTSGFTYEQYF
TRBJ1-3	TRBV6-5	CASSSGQGASGNTIYF
TRBJ2-1	TRBV20-1	CSGLVYNEQFF
TRBJ1-5	TRBV7-9	CASSLNGGNQPQHF
TRBJ1-2	TRBV7-2	CASSFRGAYGYTF
TRBJ2-7	TRBV27	CASSPGHSSYEQYF
TRBJ1-3	TRBV6-5	CASSQSPAGNTIYF
TRBJ2-1	TRBV27	CASSFAGSYNEQFF
TRBJ1-2	TRBV28	CASSLIPRTGDYGYTF
TRBJ2-2	TRBV6-7	CASSYYRGDTGELFF
TRBJ2-2	TRBV5-1	CASSTGLPNTGELFF
TRBJ2-6	TRBV9	CASSPPGLAFSGANVLTF
TRBJ2-7	TRBV10-3	CAISGGGYAEQYF
TRBJ1-2	TRBV10-2	CASSVIGDGYTF